The clone carrying this T cell receptor beta chain was observed many times. What it binds is unknown. This specimen belongs to a study of T cells after yellow fever vaccination. As for the study in general: SMART-Seq v4 Ultra Low Input prepared the low-cell-number fractions.

TCRdb passed the 5' RACE reads through MiXCR, listing each CDR3 protein once. This table holds 300,000 to 350,000 distinct CDR3 sequences, approximately 12% found once. General study results and limits: Any FACS-sorted repertoire could hold abundant clonotypes that contaminate it from the bulk population.

The sequence was collected from a man younger than 35 who received the YFV17D yellow fever vaccine. The input for sequencing was CD4+ T cells sorted from PBMCs, taken 45 days after the yellow fever booster vaccination.

In nucleotides, the CDR3 is TGTGCCAGCTCACCACAGACCTACGAGCAGTACTTC. Encoded protein: CASSPQTYEQYF. This sequence joins TRBV18 and TRBJ2-7, with D uncertain. The germline CDR1 and CDR2 sequences are KGHSH and LQKENI. This CDR3 region has 12 residues. V was shortened by 1 base and J by 2 bases, with 3 bases between the two germline ends.